The rows below give T cell receptor beta chains drawn from one sample of a study of T cell repertoires in cytomegalovirus infection. In TCRdb, the reads were re-called with MiXCR into one record per CDR3 protein. The sample carries hundreds of thousands of distinct CDR3 sequences, 35% to 40% recorded once. The sequencing sample was made of PBMCs. The receptors originated from a human donor in good health (CMV status not recorded). Some clones in this sample may be carry-over from other donors' samples. Each CDR3 is given with its conserved first and last residue. Fields, in order: clone size, J gene, D gene, V gene, CDR3 protein, CDR3 DNA. D genes are given only for firm matches. Clone size is stated in some rows and not others, as once, few, many or a class when expanded.

clone_size: -
j_call: TRBJ2-3
d_call: -
v_call: TRBV12-3/TRBV12-4
cdr3_aa: CASSLTNTGTTDTQYF
cdr3_nt: TGTGCCAGCAGTTTGACAAATACAGGTACAACAGATACGCAGTATTTT

clone_size: -
j_call: TRBJ2-7
d_call: -
v_call: TRBV27
cdr3_aa: CASSSGGLPYEQYF
cdr3_nt: TGTGCCAGCAGTTCCGGGGGCCTCCCCTACGAGCAGTACTTC

clone_size: -
j_call: TRBJ2-2
d_call: TRBD2
v_call: TRBV6-2/TRBV6-3
cdr3_aa: CASSSRIVVAGEGELFF
cdr3_nt: TGTGCCAGCAGTTCCCGCATCGTTGTAGCGGGAGAGGGGGAGCTGTTTTTT

clone_size: once
j_call: TRBJ1-2
d_call: -
v_call: TRBV28
cdr3_aa: CASSPRAGHGYTF
cdr3_nt: TGTGCCAGCAGTCCCCGGGCGGGGCATGGCTACACCTTC

clone_size: -
j_call: TRBJ1-1
d_call: -
v_call: TRBV7-6
cdr3_aa: CASSLAIGGGGTEAFF
cdr3_nt: TGTGCCAGCAGCTTAGCGATCGGCGGAGGAGGAACTGAAGCTTTCTTT

clone_size: -
j_call: TRBJ1-5
d_call: -
v_call: TRBV28
cdr3_aa: CASSFVQTSNQPQNF
cdr3_nt: TGTGCCAGCAGTTTCGTGCAGACTAGCAATCAGCCCCAGAATTTT

clone_size: -
j_call: TRBJ2-7
d_call: -
v_call: TRBV28
cdr3_aa: CASSLRVTTYEQYF
cdr3_nt: TGTGCCAGCAGTCTACGGGTAACCACCTACGAGCAGTACTTC

clone_size: -
j_call: TRBJ2-5
d_call: -
v_call: TRBV6-5
cdr3_aa: CASSYDYLQETQYF
cdr3_nt: TGTGCCAGCAGTTACGACTACCTCCAAGAGACCCAGTACTTC

clone_size: few
j_call: TRBJ2-7
d_call: TRBD1
v_call: TRBV28
cdr3_aa: CASSWTGTSYEQYF
cdr3_nt: TGTGCCAGCAGTTGGACAGGAACCTCCTACGAGCAGTACTTC

clone_size: -
j_call: TRBJ1-1
d_call: -
v_call: TRBV6-1
cdr3_aa: CASRSGTQKAFF
cdr3_nt: TGTGCCAGCAGATCCGGGACGCAAAAAGCTTTCTTT

clone_size: few
j_call: TRBJ1-4
d_call: -
v_call: TRBV7-9
cdr3_aa: CASSSDRVREKLFF
cdr3_nt: TGTGCCAGCAGCTCGGACAGAGTCAGGGAAAAACTGTTTTTT

clone_size: -
j_call: TRBJ1-1
d_call: -
v_call: TRBV6-4
cdr3_aa: CASRVGPNTEAFF
cdr3_nt: TGTGCCAGCAGAGTCGGACCCAACACTGAAGCTTTCTTT

clone_size: -
j_call: TRBJ1-5
d_call: TRBD1
v_call: TRBV15
cdr3_aa: CATSRGGKQGTSQPQHF
cdr3_nt: TGTGCCACCAGCAGAGGGGGGAAACAGGGGACGAGTCAGCCCCAGCATTTT

clone_size: many
j_call: TRBJ2-5
d_call: TRBD1
v_call: TRBV7-3
cdr3_aa: CASSLQGPGQGETQYF
cdr3_nt: TGTGCCAGCAGCTTACAGGGCCCGGGACAGGGGGAGACCCAGTACTTC

clone_size: few
j_call: TRBJ1-1
d_call: -
v_call: TRBV4-1
cdr3_aa: CASSQGSGRESFF
cdr3_nt: TGCGCCAGCAGCCAAGGTTCCGGCAGGGAGTCTTTCTTT

clone_size: -
j_call: TRBJ1-2
d_call: TRBD1
v_call: TRBV20-1
cdr3_aa: CSARRGRIGLGYTF
cdr3_nt: TGCAGTGCCCGCAGGGGGCGAATCGGTCTTGGCTACACCTTC

clone_size: -
j_call: TRBJ1-1
d_call: TRBD1
v_call: TRBV27
cdr3_aa: CASSPPGTVDTEAFF
cdr3_nt: TGTGCCAGCAGCCCACCCGGGACAGTTGACACTGAAGCTTTCTTT

clone_size: -
j_call: TRBJ2-7
d_call: -
v_call: TRBV28
cdr3_aa: CASRKIGFSYEQYF
cdr3_nt: TGTGCCAGCAGGAAGATCGGTTTCTCCTACGAGCAGTACTTC

clone_size: few
j_call: TRBJ1-2
d_call: -
v_call: TRBV2
cdr3_aa: CASMGRANYGYTF
cdr3_nt: TGTGCCAGCATGGGCAGGGCGAACTATGGCTACACCTTC

clone_size: -
j_call: TRBJ2-7
d_call: -
v_call: TRBV9
cdr3_aa: CASSVATGNPYEQYF
cdr3_nt: TGTGCCAGCAGCGTAGCTACAGGTAACCCCTACGAGCAGTACTTC

clone_size: -
j_call: TRBJ2-1
d_call: TRBD2
v_call: TRBV7-4
cdr3_aa: CASSSLASGGYNEQFF
cdr3_nt: TGTGCCAGCAGCTCCCTGGCTAGCGGGGGATACAATGAGCAGTTCTTC

clone_size: few
j_call: TRBJ2-3
d_call: -
v_call: TRBV7-9
cdr3_aa: CASSYDTQYF
cdr3_nt: TGTGCCAGCAGCTATGATACGCAGTATTTT

clone_size: few
j_call: TRBJ2-7
d_call: TRBD1
v_call: TRBV28
cdr3_aa: CASSSPGQGLDEQYF
cdr3_nt: TGTGCCAGCAGTTCGCCGGGACAGGGGTTGGACGAGCAGTACTTC

clone_size: -
j_call: TRBJ2-1
d_call: -
v_call: TRBV11-3
cdr3_aa: CASSLMGAASNEQFF
cdr3_nt: TGTGCCAGCAGCTTAATGGGGGCCGCCTCCAATGAGCAGTTCTTC

clone_size: -
j_call: TRBJ1-4
d_call: -
v_call: TRBV6-1
cdr3_aa: CASSVGTNEKLFF
cdr3_nt: TGTGCCAGCAGCGTTGGAACTAATGAAAAACTGTTTTTT

clone_size: -
j_call: TRBJ2-5
d_call: TRBD2
v_call: TRBV7-8
cdr3_aa: CASSLAGGTIPRETQYF
cdr3_nt: TGTGCCAGCAGCTTAGCGGGGGGGACCATCCCCAGGGAGACCCAGTACTTC